This TCR beta chain was retrieved from a study of blood T cell repertoires in COVID-19. Study details: The origin of the acute and convalescent COVID-19 samples was the United States, Italy and Spain. PBMCs, B-cell-depleted T cells, or T cells provided the cDNA or gDNA that made up the material.

Original data processing: The authors estimated nucleated cell counts from reference gene primer amplification. Only in-frame clones appear in the TCRdb table, and some are missing; sequencing was by immunoSEQ multiplex PCR. V and J calls and clone size are given by that table; D and trimming were obtained from the DNA. The sample carries some 150,000 clones, roughly 85% recorded once. CDR1 is SGHRS and CDR2 is YFSETQ in the germline V gene. The CDR3 sequence is 14 residues long. The ends lost 1 base at V and 2 bases at J; junction bases unmatched: 2. The sample was peripheral blood. The rearrangement links TRBV5-1 to TRBJ2-5, with TRBD1 identical over 7 bases. The clonotype originates from a man aged 45-65 years with acute or convalescent COVID-19. CDR3: CASSLWDSQETQYF. The CDR3, as DNA: TGCGCCAGCAGCTTGTGGGACAGTCAAGAGACCCAGTACTTC.